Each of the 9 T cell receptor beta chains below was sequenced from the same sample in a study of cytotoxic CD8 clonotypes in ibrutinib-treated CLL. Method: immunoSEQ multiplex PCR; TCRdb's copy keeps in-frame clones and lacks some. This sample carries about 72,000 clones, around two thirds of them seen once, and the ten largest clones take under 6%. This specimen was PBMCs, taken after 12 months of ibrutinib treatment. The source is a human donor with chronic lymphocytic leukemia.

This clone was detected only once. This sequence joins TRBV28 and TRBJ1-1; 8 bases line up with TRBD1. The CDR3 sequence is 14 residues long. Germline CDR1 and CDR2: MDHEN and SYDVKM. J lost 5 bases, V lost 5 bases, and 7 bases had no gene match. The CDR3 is CASSMTGEGTEAFF. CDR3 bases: TGTGCCAGCAGTATGACAGGGGAGGGAACTGAAGCTTTCTTT.

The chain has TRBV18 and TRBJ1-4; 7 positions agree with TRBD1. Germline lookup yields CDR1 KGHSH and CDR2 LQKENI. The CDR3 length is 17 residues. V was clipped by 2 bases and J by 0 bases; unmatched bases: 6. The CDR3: CASSPLQTGATNEKLFF. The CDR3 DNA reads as TGTGCCAGCTCACCATTACAAACAGGGGCAACTAATGAAAAACTGTTTTTT.

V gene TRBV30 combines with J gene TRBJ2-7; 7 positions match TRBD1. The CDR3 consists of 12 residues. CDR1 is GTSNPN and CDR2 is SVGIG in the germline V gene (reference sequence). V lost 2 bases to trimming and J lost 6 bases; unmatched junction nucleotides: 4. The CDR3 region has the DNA TGTGCCTGGAGTCGAACAGGGGCCGAGCAGTACTTC. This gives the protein CAWSRTGAEQYF.

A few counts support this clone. CDR3 protein: CASNTENQPQHF. The CDR3 DNA sequence: TGTGCCAGCAACACAGAAAATCAGCCCCAGCATTTT. The chain carries TRBV2 and TRBJ1-5; no clear D gene. CDR1 and CDR2 (germline): SNHLY, FYNNEI. The CDR3 has 12 residues. Trimming cost V 7 bases and J 4 bases, with 8 bases left between them.

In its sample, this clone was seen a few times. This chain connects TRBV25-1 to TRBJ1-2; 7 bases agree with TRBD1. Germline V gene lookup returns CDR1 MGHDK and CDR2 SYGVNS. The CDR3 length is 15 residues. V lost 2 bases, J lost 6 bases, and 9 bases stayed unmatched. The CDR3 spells CASSEGTAKKDGYTF. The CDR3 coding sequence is TGTGCCAGCAGTGAAGGGACAGCGAAGAAGGATGGCTACACCTTC.

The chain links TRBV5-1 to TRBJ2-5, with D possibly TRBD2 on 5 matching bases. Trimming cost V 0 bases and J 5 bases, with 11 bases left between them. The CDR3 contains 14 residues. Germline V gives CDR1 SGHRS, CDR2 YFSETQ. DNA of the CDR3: TGCGCCAGCAGCTTGGTTGAGGGCGGGGAGACCCAGTACTTC. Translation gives CASSLVEGGETQYF.

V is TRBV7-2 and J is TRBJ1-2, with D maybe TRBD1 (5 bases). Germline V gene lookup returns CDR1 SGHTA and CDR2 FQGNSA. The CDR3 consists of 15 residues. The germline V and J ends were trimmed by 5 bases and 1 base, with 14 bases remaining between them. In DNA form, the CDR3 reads TGTGCCAGCAGCCATACCCCGGGGGGTAACTATGGCTACACCTTC. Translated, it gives CASSHTPGGNYGYTF.

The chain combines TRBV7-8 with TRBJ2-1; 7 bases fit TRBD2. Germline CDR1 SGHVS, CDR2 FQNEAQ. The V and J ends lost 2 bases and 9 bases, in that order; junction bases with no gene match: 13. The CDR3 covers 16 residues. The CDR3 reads CASSLSGTDDFGEQFF. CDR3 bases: TGTGCCAGCAGCTTAAGCGGGACCGATGATTTCGGTGAGCAGTTCTTC.

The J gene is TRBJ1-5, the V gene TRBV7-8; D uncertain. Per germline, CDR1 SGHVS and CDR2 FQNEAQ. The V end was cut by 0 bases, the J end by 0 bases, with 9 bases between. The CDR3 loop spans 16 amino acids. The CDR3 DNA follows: TGTGCCAGCAGCTTAGCGGCGGTCTATAGCAATCAGCCCCAGCATTTT. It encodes CASSLAAVYSNQPQHF.